This T cell receptor (beta chain) was found in a study of molecular identifiers for immune sequencing clone quantification. The V gene's germline CDR1 is SEHNR and CDR2 FQNEAQ (reference sequence). The CDR3 contains 11 residues. The V gene lost 3 bases and the J gene lost 7 bases, with 3 bases spanning the gap. Study outcomes and limitations: For highly expanded clones, sizes could be underestimated when identical TCR molecules share a barcode. The share of molecules held by clones above 20 RNA copies was over 97% in effector cells and under 1% in naive cells.

TCRdb independently ran MiXCR on the PCR reads; one entry per CDR3 protein. The sample lists some 40,000 distinct CDR3 sequences, about 18% occurring once. CD8+CD4-CCR7+CD45RA+ cells were sorted as naive CD8 T cells. Ten or more counts support this clonotype. The antigen remains undetermined. Specimen: naive CD8+ T cells from blood, with Jurkat cell RNA spiked in. Subset here: FACS-sorted CD8+CD4-CCR7+CD45RA+ naive T cells. This clonotype originated in a human donor in good health. Some libraries in this study had Jurkat cell RNA spiked in. The J gene is TRBJ1-4, the V gene TRBV7-9; D is undetermined. CDR3 region: CASSFGEKLFF. In DNA, the CDR3 is TGTGCCAGCAGCTTTGGTGAAAAACTGTTTTTT.